The rows below give T cell receptor beta chains drawn from one sample of a study of control samples from healthy donors and cancer patients. Libraries were prepared by immunoSEQ multiplex PCR; TCRdb keeps only in-frame clonotypes and omits some of them. The table has tens of thousands of clones, more than 80% seen once. The sequenced sample consisted of PBMCs. Receptor source: a man aged 25-45 years with colorectal cancer. The CDR3 runs from the conserved cysteine through the conserved F or W. Fields, in order: D gene, V gene, J gene, clone size, CDR3 DNA, CDR3 protein. A D gene is named only where the DNA matches it firmly. Size tells how often a clone was seen (once, few, many) or the class of an expanded clone, and some rows leave it out.

D gene: NA
V gene: TRBV5-6
J gene: TRBJ2-1
clone size: NA
CDR3 DNA: TGTGCCAGCAGCTATGGACTGGACAATGAGCAGTTCTTC
CDR3 protein: CASSYGLDNEQFF

D gene: NA
V gene: TRBV12-3/TRBV12-4
J gene: TRBJ1-1
clone size: once
CDR3 DNA: TGTGCCAGCAGTTTTAAACAGAGCTCCGAAGCTTTCTTT
CDR3 protein: CASSFKQSSEAFF

D gene: TRBD2
V gene: TRBV7-9
J gene: TRBJ2-3
clone size: NA
CDR3 DNA: TGTGCCAGCAGCAAGGGACTAGCGGGGGGAGATACGCAGTATTTT
CDR3 protein: CASSKGLAGGDTQYF

D gene: TRBD1
V gene: TRBV11-3
J gene: TRBJ1-5
clone size: NA
CDR3 DNA: TGTGCCAGCAGCTTAGTACCTTCGACAGGGGTTAGCAATCAGCCCCAGCATTTT
CDR3 protein: CASSLVPSTGVSNQPQHF

D gene: NA
V gene: TRBV6-5
J gene: TRBJ1-5
clone size: NA
CDR3 DNA: TGTGCCAGCGCAAGAAACAATCAGCCCCAGCATTTT
CDR3 protein: CASARNNQPQHF

D gene: TRBD2
V gene: TRBV7-9
J gene: TRBJ2-6
clone size: NA
CDR3 DNA: TGTGCCAGCAGTCCGAGCGGGGGGCGCGGGCCCAACGTCCTGACTTTC
CDR3 protein: CASSPSGGRGPNVLTF

D gene: NA
V gene: TRBV3-1/TRBV3-2
J gene: TRBJ1-1
clone size: NA
CDR3 DNA: TGTGCCAGCAGCCAAAGGAACACTGAAGCTTTCTTT
CDR3 protein: CASSQRNTEAFF

D gene: NA
V gene: TRBV9
J gene: TRBJ1-3
clone size: once
CDR3 DNA: TGTGCCAGCAGCGTAGCATTCTCTGGAAACACCATATATTTT
CDR3 protein: CASSVAFSGNTIYF

D gene: NA
V gene: TRBV20-1
J gene: TRBJ1-2
clone size: once
CDR3 DNA: TGCAGTGCCAGACAGAACTATGGCTACACCTTC
CDR3 protein: CSARQNYGYTF

D gene: NA
V gene: TRBV5-1
J gene: TRBJ2-6
clone size: NA
CDR3 DNA: TGCGCCAGCAGCTTGCAGGGCTCTGGGGCCAACGTCCTGACTTTC
CDR3 protein: CASSLQGSGANVLTF

D gene: NA
V gene: TRBV6-5
J gene: TRBJ2-5
clone size: NA
CDR3 DNA: TGTGCCAGCAGTTACTACCCTGACAACCAAGAGACCCAGTACTTC
CDR3 protein: CASSYYPDNQETQYF

D gene: TRBD2
V gene: TRBV30
J gene: TRBJ2-5
clone size: NA
CDR3 DNA: TGTGCCTGGGACAGCGGGGGGAGGGAGACCCAGTACTTC
CDR3 protein: CAWDSGGRETQYF

D gene: NA
V gene: TRBV7-6
J gene: TRBJ2-2
clone size: NA
CDR3 DNA: TGTGCCAGCAGCTTAAAAGCCACCGGGGAGCTGTTTTTT
CDR3 protein: CASSLKATGELFF

D gene: TRBD2
V gene: TRBV24-1
J gene: TRBJ2-3
clone size: NA
CDR3 DNA: TGTGCCACCAGGGGAGCTAGCGGGAGCACAGATACGCAGTATTTT
CDR3 protein: CATRGASGSTDTQYF

D gene: NA
V gene: TRBV5-1
J gene: TRBJ1-1
clone size: NA
CDR3 DNA: TGCGCCAGCAGCATGGAGGGGGTCGGATACACTGAAGCTTTCTTT
CDR3 protein: CASSMEGVGYTEAFF

D gene: TRBD1
V gene: TRBV5-4
J gene: TRBJ2-1
clone size: NA
CDR3 DNA: TGTGCCATCCGGGACAGGACCTACAATGAGCAGTTCTTC
CDR3 protein: CAIRDRTYNEQFF

D gene: TRBD2
V gene: TRBV24-1
J gene: TRBJ2-2
clone size: NA
CDR3 DNA: TGTGCCACCAGTAGGGAGGGCACCGGGGAGCTGTTTTTT
CDR3 protein: CATSREGTGELFF

D gene: TRBD1
V gene: TRBV3-1/TRBV3-2
J gene: TRBJ1-1
clone size: few
CDR3 DNA: TGTGCCAGTAATCAGGGGGACACTGAAGCTTTCTTT
CDR3 protein: CASNQGDTEAFF

D gene: NA
V gene: TRBV5-4
J gene: TRBJ2-7
clone size: NA
CDR3 DNA: TGTGCCAGCAGCTCCCAAGTGAGCTCCTACGAGCAGTACTTC
CDR3 protein: CASSSQVSSYEQYF

D gene: NA
V gene: TRBV15
J gene: TRBJ1-4
clone size: once
CDR3 DNA: TGTGCCACCAGCAGAGCTGGTTTGGGGGAAAAACTGTTTTTT
CDR3 protein: CATSRAGLGEKLFF

D gene: NA
V gene: TRBV29-1
J gene: TRBJ2-7
clone size: once
CDR3 DNA: TGCAGCGTCGGGGGCAAGCGGCAGTACTTC
CDR3 protein: CSVGGKRQYF

D gene: NA
V gene: TRBV11-2
J gene: TRBJ1-6
clone size: NA
CDR3 DNA: TGTGCCAGCAGCTCCCAAGCCTCACCCCTCCACTTT
CDR3 protein: CASSSQASPLHF

D gene: TRBD1
V gene: TRBV5-1
J gene: TRBJ1-2
clone size: NA
CDR3 DNA: TGCGCCAGCAGTTTCGGACAGGCTGCTAACTATGGCTACACCTTC
CDR3 protein: CASSFGQAANYGYTF

D gene: TRBD1
V gene: TRBV5-4
J gene: TRBJ1-6
clone size: NA
CDR3 DNA: TGTGCCAGCAGCCTAGGACAGGGCTCCCAAATTTCACCCCTCCACTTT
CDR3 protein: CASSLGQGSQISPLHF

D gene: NA
V gene: TRBV20-1
J gene: TRBJ1-2
clone size: NA
CDR3 DNA: TGCAGTGTCCCGGGGTCATATGGCTACACCTTC
CDR3 protein: CSVPGSYGYTF

D gene: NA
V gene: TRBV6-5
J gene: TRBJ1-2
clone size: once
CDR3 DNA: TGTGCCAGCAGGTCAGGGAGAGCCTACTATGGCTACACCTTC
CDR3 protein: CASRSGRAYYGYTF

D gene: TRBD1
V gene: TRBV5-5
J gene: TRBJ2-3
clone size: NA
CDR3 DNA: TGTGCCAGCAGCTTGATTACCGGGACAGGAGGCACAGATACGCAGTATTTT
CDR3 protein: CASSLITGTGGTDTQYF

D gene: TRBD2
V gene: TRBV20-1
J gene: TRBJ2-1
clone size: NA
CDR3 DNA: TGCAGTGCTAGTCTAAACGGGGGGGTCCACAATGAGCAGTTCTTC
CDR3 protein: CSASLNGGVHNEQFF

D gene: NA
V gene: TRBV15
J gene: TRBJ1-2
clone size: NA
CDR3 DNA: TGTGCCACCAGCGAGAACAACTATGGCTACACCTTC
CDR3 protein: CATSENNYGYTF

D gene: NA
V gene: TRBV15
J gene: TRBJ2-7
clone size: NA
CDR3 DNA: TGTGCCACCAGCAGAGATATGGGGTACGAGCAGTACTTC
CDR3 protein: CATSRDMGYEQYF

D gene: TRBD1
V gene: TRBV7-9
J gene: TRBJ1-6
clone size: NA
CDR3 DNA: TGTGCCAGCAGCCCCGGGACAGGGAACAATTCACCCCTCCACTTT
CDR3 protein: CASSPGTGNNSPLHF

D gene: TRBD1
V gene: TRBV30
J gene: TRBJ1-6
clone size: NA
CDR3 DNA: TGTGCCTGGAGTCGGACAGGGGAGTCACCCCTCCACTTT
CDR3 protein: CAWSRTGESPLHF

D gene: NA
V gene: TRBV30
J gene: TRBJ1-2
clone size: once
CDR3 DNA: TGTGCCTGGAGTGTATCGGGTGGTGGCTACACCTTC
CDR3 protein: CAWSVSGGGYTF

D gene: NA
V gene: TRBV11-2
J gene: TRBJ1-1
clone size: once
CDR3 DNA: TGTGCCAGCAGCTTTGGTCTGAACACTGAAGCTTTCTTT
CDR3 protein: CASSFGLNTEAFF

D gene: NA
V gene: TRBV14
J gene: TRBJ1-4
clone size: NA
CDR3 DNA: TGTGCCAGCAGCCGTTTAACCTGGGAAAAACTGTTTTTT
CDR3 protein: CASSRLTWEKLFF

D gene: NA
V gene: TRBV27
J gene: TRBJ1-2
clone size: NA
CDR3 DNA: TGTGCCAGCAGTTTGTTAGGACATTCGAACTATGGCTACACCTTC
CDR3 protein: CASSLLGHSNYGYTF

D gene: NA
V gene: TRBV6-5
J gene: TRBJ1-2
clone size: NA
CDR3 DNA: TGTGCCAGCAGTTACGGGATCCTTAACTATGGCTACACCTTC
CDR3 protein: CASSYGILNYGYTF

D gene: NA
V gene: TRBV9
J gene: TRBJ1-2
clone size: NA
CDR3 DNA: TGTGCCAGCAGCGTCGGGACAACCGGCTACACCTTC
CDR3 protein: CASSVGTTGYTF

D gene: NA
V gene: TRBV10-3
J gene: TRBJ2-2
clone size: NA
CDR3 DNA: TGTGCCATCAGTGGGGGACAGAACACCGGGGAGCTGTTTTTT
CDR3 protein: CAISGGQNTGELFF

D gene: NA
V gene: TRBV25-1
J gene: TRBJ2-5
clone size: NA
CDR3 DNA: TGTGCCAGCAGTGAATTAAGGAGCGGGACATATCAAGAGACCCAGTACTTC
CDR3 protein: CASSELRSGTYQETQYF

D gene: NA
V gene: TRBV5-4
J gene: TRBJ2-3
clone size: once
CDR3 DNA: TGTGCCAGCAGCTTTTATCCGGGTCGCACAGATACGCAGTATTTT
CDR3 protein: CASSFYPGRTDTQYF

D gene: NA
V gene: TRBV30
J gene: TRBJ1-6
clone size: NA
CDR3 DNA: TGTGCCTGGAATGCACAGGGAGGATCACCCCTCCACTTT
CDR3 protein: CAWNAQGGSPLHF

D gene: TRBD1
V gene: TRBV30
J gene: TRBJ1-1
clone size: NA
CDR3 DNA: TGTGCCTGGAGTGGGGACAGGGAAGCTTTCTTT
CDR3 protein: CAWSGDREAFF

D gene: NA
V gene: TRBV5-4
J gene: TRBJ2-1
clone size: NA
CDR3 DNA: TGTGCCAGCAGCGTGGAGCCCTACAATGAGCAGTTCTTC
CDR3 protein: CASSVEPYNEQFF

D gene: NA
V gene: TRBV30
J gene: TRBJ2-3
clone size: NA
CDR3 DNA: TGTGCCTGGACAGCATTCACAGATACGCAGTATTTT
CDR3 protein: CAWTAFTDTQYF

D gene: TRBD1
V gene: TRBV5-1
J gene: TRBJ1-2
clone size: NA
CDR3 DNA: TGCGCCAGCAGCCGTTCTTCAGGGGGCCCCTATGGCTACACCTTC
CDR3 protein: CASSRSSGGPYGYTF

D gene: NA
V gene: TRBV5-6
J gene: TRBJ1-1
clone size: NA
CDR3 DNA: TGTGCCAGCAGCTTGACCGGAGGGAACACTGAAGCTTTCTTT
CDR3 protein: CASSLTGGNTEAFF

D gene: NA
V gene: TRBV15
J gene: TRBJ1-2
clone size: NA
CDR3 DNA: TGTGCCACCAGCCTCGCCGGGGGGACCTATGGCTACACCTTC
CDR3 protein: CATSLAGGTYGYTF

D gene: NA
V gene: TRBV14
J gene: TRBJ1-2
clone size: NA
CDR3 DNA: TGTGCCAGCAGCCAACGACAGTCCGGGGGCTACACCTTC
CDR3 protein: CASSQRQSGGYTF

D gene: NA
V gene: TRBV5-4
J gene: TRBJ2-1
clone size: NA
CDR3 DNA: TGTGCCAGCAGCACTGGACGGATGAGCTCCTACAATGAGCAGTTCTTC
CDR3 protein: CASSTGRMSSYNEQFF

D gene: TRBD1
V gene: TRBV6-5
J gene: TRBJ1-4
clone size: NA
CDR3 DNA: TGTGCCAGCAGTTCAGGGGGCCATATTAATGAAAAACTGTTTTTT
CDR3 protein: CASSSGGHINEKLFF

D gene: TRBD1
V gene: TRBV6-5
J gene: TRBJ1-2
clone size: NA
CDR3 DNA: TGTGCCAGCAGTTACTCCCGGACAGGGGGGAACTATGGCTACACCTTC
CDR3 protein: CASSYSRTGGNYGYTF

D gene: NA
V gene: TRBV7-2
J gene: TRBJ2-1
clone size: NA
CDR3 DNA: TGTGCCAGCAGCTCGCCTTACTTCGGCTATGAGCAGTTCTTC
CDR3 protein: CASSSPYFGYEQFF

D gene: TRBD2
V gene: TRBV6-5
J gene: TRBJ2-3
clone size: NA
CDR3 DNA: TGTGCCAGCAGGCTAGCGGGCACAGATACGCAGTATTTT
CDR3 protein: CASRLAGTDTQYF

D gene: NA
V gene: TRBV21-1
J gene: TRBJ1-4
clone size: NA
CDR3 DNA: TGTGCCAGCAGCAAAGTGCCGGGGGTCGGGGTAGGAGAAAAACTGTTTTTT
CDR3 protein: CASSKVPGVGVGEKLFF

D gene: NA
V gene: TRBV6-6
J gene: TRBJ1-1
clone size: NA
CDR3 DNA: TGTGCCAGCAGTTACTCAGTGGAGGCTATGAACACTGAAGCTTTCTTT
CDR3 protein: CASSYSVEAMNTEAFF

D gene: NA
V gene: TRBV6-1
J gene: TRBJ2-4
clone size: once
CDR3 DNA: TGTGCCAGCAGTGATCCCCCGTTGCTGGACATTCAGTACTTC
CDR3 protein: CASSDPPLLDIQYF